Below, 25 T cell receptor beta chains from the same sample are listed, as sequenced in a study of shared clonotypes between healthy human individuals (dated by TCRdb to the early 2020s). The library came from the immunoSEQ multiplex PCR assay. TCRdb retrieved this table from immuneACCESS and kept in-frame rearrangements only. Not all clones are present; in checked studies, unresolved V genes account for under half, and no reason is known for the remainder. The sample table lists over a million clones, about 80% of them with a count of one. The biggest ten clones account for around 0.61% of the sample. The specimen sequenced was memory CD4+ T cells from PBMCs. The intended sense of this specimen's cell subset or site label: CD45RA-negative fraction. The receptors come from a man younger than 35 in good health. Some clones in this sample may be carry-over from other donors' samples.

The chain carries TRBV6-1 and TRBJ2-2, with 9 bases aligning to TRBD1. The ends lost 5 bases at V and 1 base at J; junction bases unmatched: 2. The germline V gene has CDR1 MNHNS and CDR2 SASEGT. The CDR3 covers 15 residues. In DNA, the CDR3 is TGTGCCAGCAGTAGGGACAGGGTGAACACCGGGGAGCTGTTTTTT. As protein: CASSRDRVNTGELFF.

A single count supports this clone. The V and J genes are TRBV29-1 and TRBJ1-2; 12 bases agree with TRBD1. V lost 7 bases and J lost 5; bases outside the gene matches: 11. CDR1 SQVTM and CDR2 ANQGSEA come from the germline V gene. The CDR3 totals 15 residues. The CDR3 sequence: CSAKEGTGGSYGYTF. The CDR3 region has the DNA TGCAGCGCCAAAGAGGGGACAGGGGGCTCGTATGGCTACACCTTC.

The chain joins TRBV18 to TRBJ2-3; no reliable D call. Germline loops: CDR1 KGHSH, CDR2 LQKENI. Trimming removed 0 bases from V and 4 bases from J, with 17 bases in between. The CDR3 covers 17 residues. The CDR3 nucleotides read TGTGCCAGCTCACCACCGGGCGGCGGATATCCCTCAGATACGCAGTATTTT. Translated, it gives CASSPPGGGYPSDTQYF.

This clone has at least ten counts. The V and J genes are TRBV7-9 and TRBJ1-2; TRBD1 might be the D (5 bases). V was shortened by 5 bases and J by 12 bases, with 16 bases between the two germline ends. The V gene's germline CDR1 is SEHNR and CDR2 FQNEAQ (reference sequence). The CDR3 covers 12 residues. The CDR3 is CASSPWGGTNTF. The CDR3 nucleotides are TGTGCCAGCAGCCCCTGGGGGGGAACGAACACCTTC.

The rearrangement joins TRBV7-9 to TRBJ1-1; TRBD1 matches at 7 bases. Germline CDR1 and CDR2: SEHNR and FQNEAQ (reference sequence). The V and J ends lost 3 bases and 3 bases, in that order; junction bases with no gene match: 4. This CDR3 has 14 amino acids. The CDR3 protein is CASSLFQGDTEAFF. The CDR3 bases are TGTGCCAGCAGCTTGTTTCAGGGGGACACTGAAGCTTTCTTT.

Details on this clone: The sample has other DNA sequences that encode this CDR3 too. The chain couples TRBV7-9 to TRBJ1-1; D uncertain. The CDR3 has 14 residues. Germline CDR1 SEHNR, CDR2 FQNEAQ (reference sequence). V was pared by 5 bases and J by 1 base, with 11 bases between. The CDR3 bases are TGTGCCAGCAGCCCGACGGCAGGGAACACTGAAGCTTTCTTT. This sequence encodes CASSPTAGNTEAFF.

This clone occurred a few times. The V and J genes are TRBV2 and TRBJ1-1; no clear D gene. Germline CDR1 reads SNHLY; CDR2 reads FYNNEI. With 3 bases removed from V and 6 bases from J, the gap between germline ends came to 8 bases. This CDR3 region has 12 residues. The CDR3 loop reads CASSDNGAEAFF. CDR3 nucleotide sequence: TGTGCCAGCAGTGATAACGGGGCTGAAGCTTTCTTT.

The J gene is TRBJ1-1, the V gene TRBV6-6, with D possibly TRBD1 on 6 matching bases. Germline loops: CDR1 MNHNY, CDR2 SVGAGI (reference sequence). The CDR3 totals 15 residues. Trimming cost V 10 bases and J 0 bases, with 18 bases left between them. In nucleotides, the CDR3 is TGTGCCACCAAAGACAGGCCGTTTTTGAACACTGAAGCTTTCTTT. Its protein is CATKDRPFLNTEAFF.

J is TRBJ2-7 and V is TRBV11-1, with 8 nucleotides matching TRBD1. With 2 bases clipped from V and 2 bases from J, the junction kept 11 bases outside the gene matches. This CDR3 has 17 amino acids. Germline values: CDR1 SGHAT, CDR2 FQDESV (reference sequence). The CDR3 reads CASSLSPTPQGAYEQYF. The CDR3 nucleotides are TGTGCCAGCAGCTTATCCCCAACCCCACAGGGGGCCTACGAGCAGTACTTC.

Of note for this clone: The same CDR3 can be traced to other DNA sequences in this sample. The chain joins TRBV27 to TRBJ1-1, with no clear D. The CDR3 contains 13 residues. The V gene lost 4 bases and the J gene lost 1 base, with 7 bases spanning the gap. CDR1 MNHEY and CDR2 SMNVEV come from the germline V gene (reference sequence). CDR3 sequence: CASSWAPNTEAFF. The DNA for the CDR3 is TGTGCCAGCAGTTGGGCCCCGAACACTGAAGCTTTCTTT.

The gene calls are TRBV6-1 and TRBJ1-1; possible D gene TRBD1, 5 bases. V was cut by 3 bases and J by 11 bases, with 19 bases left in between. The CDR3 runs 14 residues. Germline V gene data show CDR1 as MNHNS and CDR2 as SASEGT. This chain's CDR3 is CASSDGGLREDAFF. The CDR3 DNA reads TGTGCCAGCAGTGACGGGGGACTCAGGGAGGACGCTTTCTTT.

In its sample, this clone was seen once. This chain links TRBV28 with TRBJ1-5; TRBD1 matches 10 bases. This CDR3 contains 16 residues. Per the germline V gene, CDR1 is MDHEN and CDR2 is SYDVKM. The junction had 6 bases not matched to a gene; V was cut back by 6 bases and J by 1 base. CDR3 loop: CASRPRTGGSNQPQHF. CDR3 DNA: TGTGCCAGCAGGCCAAGGACAGGGGGAAGCAATCAGCCCCAGCATTTT.

V gene TRBV5-1 combines with J gene TRBJ2-1, with a possible D match to TRBD2 (6 bases). Germline lookup yields CDR1 SGHRS and CDR2 YFSETQ. The length of the CDR3 is 13 residues. V was clipped by 5 bases and J by 7 bases, with 13 bases between them. In nucleotides, the CDR3 is TGCGCCAGCAGGTTGAGGGCGGGGAATGAGCAGTTCTTC. This gives the protein CASRLRAGNEQFF.

This clone appeared a single time. The chain uses TRBV6-5 and TRBJ1-2, with D unresolved. With 4 bases removed from V and 3 bases from J, the gap between germline ends came to 12 bases. There are 14 residues in the CDR3. CDR1 and CDR2 from the germline V gene are MNHEY and SVGAGI. The CDR3 DNA reads as TGTGCCAGCAGTTCGCCCGTATCTGACTATGGCTACACCTTC. Translated: CASSSPVSDYGYTF.

This sequence joins TRBV7-2 and TRBJ2-5; D possibly corresponds to TRBD2 (5 bases). V shed 8 bases and J shed 7 bases, with 26 bases lying between them. This CDR3 has 16 residues. Germline CDR1 and CDR2: SGHTA and FQGNSA. Written as DNA, the CDR3 is TGTGCCAGCTCGACACGCCCCCCAGCGGCCCTCGGGACCCAGTACTTC. Protein product: CASSTRPPAALGTQYF.

This chain links TRBV25-1 with TRBJ2-1; D not certain. The CDR3 length is 11 residues. V gave up 8 bases and J gave up 4 bases, with 6 bases separating them. Looked up from germline, CDR1 is MGHDK and CDR2 is SYGVNS. Here the CDR3 reads CASRYYNEQFF. The CDR3 region has the DNA TGTGCCAGCCGGTATTACAATGAGCAGTTCTTC.

A single count supports this clone. The chain employs TRBV7-2 and TRBJ2-5, with TRBD2 matching 7 bases. The CDR3 is 15 residues long. The V and J ends lost 5 bases and 8 bases, in that order; junction bases with no gene match: 14. The germline V gene encodes CDR1 SGHTA and CDR2 FQGNSA. CDR3 coding DNA: TGTGCCAGCAGCCCAAGTCGGGGGGAATGGGGAACCCAGTACTTC. Translating gives CASSPSRGEWGTQYF.

The chain employs TRBV29-1 and TRBJ1-1; 9 nucleotides line up with TRBD1. Germline V gene sequence: CDR1 SQVTM, CDR2 ANQGSEA. The CDR3 has 11 residues. The CDR3 region has the DNA TGCAGTGGACAGGGGTTGGCTGAAGCTTTCTTT. It specifies CSGQGLAEAFF.

This clone was seen repeatedly, ten times or more. The V gene is TRBV11-2, the J gene TRBJ2-7; 10 bases match TRBD1. V shed 5 bases and J 6 bases; nucleotides not matched to a gene: 10. The CDR3 spans 15 residues. Germline V gene lookup returns CDR1 SGHAT and CDR2 FQNNGV. The CDR3 coding sequence is TGTGCCAGCAGCCCAAGGAGACAGGGGGCGGGCGAGCAGTACTTC. Amino acids: CASSPRRQGAGEQYF.

Concerning this clone: One junction end disagrees with the germline gene, perhaps due to a read error. Within the sample, other DNA sequences also encode this same CDR3. The chain combines TRBV2 with TRBJ2-2; TRBD2 might be the D (5 bases). The CDR3 runs 16 residues. Germline CDR1 is SNHLY and CDR2 is FYNNEI. The CDR3 sequence is CASSEAARRNTGELFF. The CDR3 region has the DNA TGTGCCAGCAGTGAAGCCGCCAGGCGGAACACCGGGGAACTGTTTTTT.

The rearrangement joins TRBV12-5 to TRBJ2-1; D might be TRBD1 (6 bases). The V end lost 0 bases, the J end lost 8 bases, and 17 bases lay between the germline ends. The CDR3 is 16 amino acids. Germline loops: CDR1 LGHNT, CDR2 FRNRAP. CDR3 protein: CASGLVQRFYRDEQFF. The CDR3 DNA sequence: TGTGCTAGTGGTTTGGTACAAAGGTTTTACAGGGATGAGCAGTTCTTC.

A word on this clone: Other DNA sequences in the same sample also yield this CDR3. The chain has TRBV18 and TRBJ2-1; 9 bases are a match to TRBD2. V shed 2 bases and J 2 bases; nucleotides not matched to a gene: 4. The CDR3 totals 16 residues. Germline V gene sequence: CDR1 KGHSH, CDR2 LQKENI. The CDR3 sequence is CASSPGLAGAYNEQFF. CDR3 DNA sequence: TGTGCCAGCTCACCAGGGTTAGCGGGAGCCTACAATGAGCAGTTCTTC.

V and J are TRBV5-1 and TRBJ2-2; TRBD1 matches 8 bases. The CDR3 spans 17 residues. From germline, CDR1 is SGHRS and CDR2 YFSETQ. J was trimmed by 4 bases and V by 0 bases; bases with no gene match: 8. In nucleotides, the CDR3 is TGCGCCAGCAGCTTGGGTGACAGGGGAAGCGGCACCGGGGAGCTGTTTTTT. Residues: CASSLGDRGSGTGELFF.

The CDR3 loop is CASSSLRGGETQYF. The CDR3 region has the DNA TGTGCCAGCAGCTCCCTTAGGGGGGGTGAGACCCAGTACTTC. The J gene is TRBJ2-5, the V gene TRBV7-9, with D possibly TRBD2 on 7 matching bases. Germline V gene data show CDR1 as SEHNR and CDR2 as FQNEAQ (reference sequence). The CDR3 has 14 residues. V was clipped by 4 bases and J by 5 bases, with 14 bases between them.

This clone appeared once. The chain has TRBV7-9 and TRBJ2-5, with a weak D call TRBD1 (5 bases). The V end was cut by 6 bases, the J end by 2 bases, with 10 bases between. The CDR3 loop spans 13 amino acids. In germline, CDR1 is SEHNR, CDR2 FQNEAQ (reference sequence). CDR3 sequence: CASSRTRQETQYF. CDR3 bases: TGTGCCAGCAGTAGGACAAGGCAAGAGACCCAGTACTTC.